The source of this T cell receptor (beta chain) is a study of blood T cell repertoires in COVID-19. Study in general: Samples of COVID-19 (acute and convalescent) were obtained from the United States, Italy and Spain. The analysed material was cDNA or gDNA that came from T cells, B-cell-depleted T cells, or PBMCs.

Source study methods: By means of reference gene primer amplification, nucleated cell counts were estimated. Data came from immunoSEQ multiplex PCR; TCRdb stores just in-frame clones and leaves some out. V and J calls and clone size are given by that table; D and trimming were obtained from the DNA. In the table there are about 61,000 clones, 60% to 80% of which are singletons. Deletions cut 2 bases from V and 8 bases from J, with 18 bases between. Germline loops: CDR1 MNHEY, CDR2 SMNVEV (reference sequence). The CDR3 loop spans 15 amino acids. Sequences were obtained from peripheral blood. The chain uses TRBV27 and TRBJ1-2; TRBD1 might be the D (6 bases). The source of this sequence is an elderly man with active or convalescent COVID-19. Written as DNA, the CDR3 is TGTGCCAGCAGTTTAGCACCCACAGGGCCGGGCGGCTACACCTTC. Protein product: CASSLAPTGPGGYTF.